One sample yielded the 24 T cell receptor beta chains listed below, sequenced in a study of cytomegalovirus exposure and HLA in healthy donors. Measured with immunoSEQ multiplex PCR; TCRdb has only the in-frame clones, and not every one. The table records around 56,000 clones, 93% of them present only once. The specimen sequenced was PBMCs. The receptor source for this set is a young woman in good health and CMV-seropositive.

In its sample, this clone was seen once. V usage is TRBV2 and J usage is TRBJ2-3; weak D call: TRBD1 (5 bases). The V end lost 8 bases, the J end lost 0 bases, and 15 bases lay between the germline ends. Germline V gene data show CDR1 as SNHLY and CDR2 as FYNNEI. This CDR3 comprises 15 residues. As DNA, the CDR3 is TGTGCCAGCCTCCGAGACAGTTCTAGCACAGATACGCAGTATTTT. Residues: CASLRDSSSTDTQYF.

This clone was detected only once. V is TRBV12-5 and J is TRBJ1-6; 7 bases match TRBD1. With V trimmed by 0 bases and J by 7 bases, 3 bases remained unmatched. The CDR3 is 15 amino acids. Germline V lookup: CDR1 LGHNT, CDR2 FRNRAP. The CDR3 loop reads CASGLVQGPNSPLHF. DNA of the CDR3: TGTGCTAGTGGTTTGGTACAGGGGCCGAATTCACCCCTCCACTTT.

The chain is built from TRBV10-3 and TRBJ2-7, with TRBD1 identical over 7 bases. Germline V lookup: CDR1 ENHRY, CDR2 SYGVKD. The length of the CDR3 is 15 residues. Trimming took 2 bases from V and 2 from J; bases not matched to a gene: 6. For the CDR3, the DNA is TGTGCCATCAGTGAGGGGGCCGGGACAGCCTACGAGCAGTACTTC. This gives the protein CAISEGAGTAYEQYF.

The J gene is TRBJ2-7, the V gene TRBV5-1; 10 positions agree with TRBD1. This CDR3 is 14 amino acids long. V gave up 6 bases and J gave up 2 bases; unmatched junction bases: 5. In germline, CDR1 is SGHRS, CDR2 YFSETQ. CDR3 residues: CASTRDRGPYEQYF. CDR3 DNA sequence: TGCGCCAGCACCCGGGACAGGGGCCCCTACGAGCAGTACTTC.

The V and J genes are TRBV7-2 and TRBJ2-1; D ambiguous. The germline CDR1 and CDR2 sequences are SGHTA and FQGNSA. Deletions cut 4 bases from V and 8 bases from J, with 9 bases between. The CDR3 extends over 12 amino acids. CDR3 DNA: TGTGCCAGCAGCTCAGCTACACATGAGCAGTTCTTC. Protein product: CASSSATHEQFF.

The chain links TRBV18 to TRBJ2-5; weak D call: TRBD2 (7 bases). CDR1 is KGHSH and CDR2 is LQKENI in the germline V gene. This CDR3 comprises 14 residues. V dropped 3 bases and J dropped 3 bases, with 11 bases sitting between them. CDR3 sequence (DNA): TGTGCCAGCTCACCGCTAGGGGGGGAAGAGACCCAGTACTTC. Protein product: CASSPLGGEETQYF.

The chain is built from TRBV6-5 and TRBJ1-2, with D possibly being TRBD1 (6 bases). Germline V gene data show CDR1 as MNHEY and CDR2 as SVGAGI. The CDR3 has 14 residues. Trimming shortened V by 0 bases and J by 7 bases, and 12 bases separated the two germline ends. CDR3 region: CASSYSGTSSGYTF. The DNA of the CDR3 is TGTGCCAGCAGTTACTCTGGGACATCCTCTGGCTACACCTTC.

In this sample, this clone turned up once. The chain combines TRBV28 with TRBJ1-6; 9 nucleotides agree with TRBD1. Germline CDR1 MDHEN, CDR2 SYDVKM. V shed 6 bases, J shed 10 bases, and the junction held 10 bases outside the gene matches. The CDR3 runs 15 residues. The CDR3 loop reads CASSRTGTGLSPLHF. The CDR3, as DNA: TGTGCCAGCAGCCGGACCGGGACAGGGCTGTCACCCCTCCACTTT.

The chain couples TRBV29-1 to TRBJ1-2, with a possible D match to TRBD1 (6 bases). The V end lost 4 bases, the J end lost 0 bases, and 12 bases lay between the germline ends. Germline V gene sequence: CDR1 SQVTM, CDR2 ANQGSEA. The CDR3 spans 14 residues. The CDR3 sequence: CSVALAGANYGYTF. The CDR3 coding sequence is TGCAGCGTTGCATTGGCAGGGGCTAACTATGGCTACACCTTC.

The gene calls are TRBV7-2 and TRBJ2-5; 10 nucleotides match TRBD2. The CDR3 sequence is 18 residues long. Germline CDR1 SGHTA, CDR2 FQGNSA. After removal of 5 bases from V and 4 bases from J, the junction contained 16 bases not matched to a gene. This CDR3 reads CASSQDRVAGGRIETQYF. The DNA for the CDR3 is TGTGCCAGCAGCCAAGATCGGGTAGCGGGGGGCCGGATAGAGACCCAGTACTTC.

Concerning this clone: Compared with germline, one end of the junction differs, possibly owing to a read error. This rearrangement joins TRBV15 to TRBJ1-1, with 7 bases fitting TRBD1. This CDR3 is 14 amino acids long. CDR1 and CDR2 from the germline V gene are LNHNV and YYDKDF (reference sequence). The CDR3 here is CATSGDRVNTEAFF. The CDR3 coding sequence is TGTGCCACCAGCGGAGACAGGGTGAACACTGAAGCTTTCTTT.

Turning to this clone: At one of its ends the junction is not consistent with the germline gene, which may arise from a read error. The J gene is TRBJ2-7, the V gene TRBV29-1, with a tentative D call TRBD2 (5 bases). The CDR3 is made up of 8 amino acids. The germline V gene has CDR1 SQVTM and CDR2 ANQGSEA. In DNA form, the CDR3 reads TGCAGCGTTGATGAGGGCAACTTC. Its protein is CSVDEGNF.

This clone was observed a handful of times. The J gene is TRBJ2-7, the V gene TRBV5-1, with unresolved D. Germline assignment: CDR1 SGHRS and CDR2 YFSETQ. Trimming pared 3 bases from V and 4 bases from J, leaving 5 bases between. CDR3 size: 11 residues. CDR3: CASSSSYEQYF. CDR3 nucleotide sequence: TGCGCCAGCAGCTCCTCTTACGAGCAGTACTTC.

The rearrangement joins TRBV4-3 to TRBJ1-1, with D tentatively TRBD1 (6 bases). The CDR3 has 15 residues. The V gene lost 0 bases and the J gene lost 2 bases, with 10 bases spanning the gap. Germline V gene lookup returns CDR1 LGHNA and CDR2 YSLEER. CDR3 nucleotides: TGCGCCAGCAGCCAAGATCTCAGGGGAAACACTGAAGCTTTCTTT. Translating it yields CASSQDLRGNTEAFF.

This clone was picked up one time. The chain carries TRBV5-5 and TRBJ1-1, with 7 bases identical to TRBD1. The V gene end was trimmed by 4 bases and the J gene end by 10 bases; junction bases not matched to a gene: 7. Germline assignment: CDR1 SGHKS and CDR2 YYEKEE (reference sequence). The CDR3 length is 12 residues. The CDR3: CASSARQGRAFF. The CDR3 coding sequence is TGTGCCAGCAGCGCCCGACAGGGTCGAGCTTTCTTT.

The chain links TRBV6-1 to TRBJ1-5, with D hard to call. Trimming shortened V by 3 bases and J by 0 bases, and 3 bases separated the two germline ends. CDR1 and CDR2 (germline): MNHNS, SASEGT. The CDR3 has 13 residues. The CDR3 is CASSDNSNQPQHF. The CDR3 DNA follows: TGTGCCAGCAGTGATAATAGCAATCAGCCCCAGCATTTT.

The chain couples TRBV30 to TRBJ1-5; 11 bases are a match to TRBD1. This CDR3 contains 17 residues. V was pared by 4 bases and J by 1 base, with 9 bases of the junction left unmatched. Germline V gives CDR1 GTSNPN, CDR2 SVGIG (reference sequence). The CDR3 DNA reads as TGTGCCTGGAATAAACCCGGGACAGGGGGAAGCAATCAGCCCCAGCATTTT. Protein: CAWNKPGTGGSNQPQHF.

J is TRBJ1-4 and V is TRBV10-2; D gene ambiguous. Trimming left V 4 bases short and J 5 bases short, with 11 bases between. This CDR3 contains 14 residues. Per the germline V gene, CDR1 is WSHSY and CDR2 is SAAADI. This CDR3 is CASSVGSPNEKLFF. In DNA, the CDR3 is TGCGCCAGCAGTGTGGGCAGCCCCAATGAAAAACTGTTTTTT.

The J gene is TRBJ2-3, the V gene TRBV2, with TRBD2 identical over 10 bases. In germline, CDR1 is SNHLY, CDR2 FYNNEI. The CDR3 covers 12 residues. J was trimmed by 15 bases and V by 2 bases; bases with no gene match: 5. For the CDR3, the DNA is TGTGCCAGCAGTGAAAGGCTAGCGGGGGTATATTTT. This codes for CASSERLAGVYF.

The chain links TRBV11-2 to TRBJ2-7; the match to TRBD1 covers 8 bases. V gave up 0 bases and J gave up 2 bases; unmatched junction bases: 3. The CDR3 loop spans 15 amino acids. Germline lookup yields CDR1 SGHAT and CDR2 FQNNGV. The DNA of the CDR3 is TGTGCCAGCAGCTTAGAGGACAGGGTTACCTACGAGCAGTACTTC. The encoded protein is CASSLEDRVTYEQYF.

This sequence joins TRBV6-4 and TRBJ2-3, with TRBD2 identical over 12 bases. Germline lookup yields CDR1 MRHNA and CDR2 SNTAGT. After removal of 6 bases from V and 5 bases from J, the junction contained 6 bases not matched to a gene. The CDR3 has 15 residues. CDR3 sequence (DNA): TGTGCCAGCAGCCCGGGACTAGCGGGCGGAGATACGCAGTATTTT. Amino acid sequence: CASSPGLAGGDTQYF.

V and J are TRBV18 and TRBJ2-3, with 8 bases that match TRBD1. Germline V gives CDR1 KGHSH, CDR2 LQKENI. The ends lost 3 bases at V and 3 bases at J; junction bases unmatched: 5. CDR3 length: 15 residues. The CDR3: CASSPGQGMTDTQYF. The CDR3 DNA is TGTGCCAGCTCACCCGGACAGGGTATGACAGATACGCAGTATTTT.

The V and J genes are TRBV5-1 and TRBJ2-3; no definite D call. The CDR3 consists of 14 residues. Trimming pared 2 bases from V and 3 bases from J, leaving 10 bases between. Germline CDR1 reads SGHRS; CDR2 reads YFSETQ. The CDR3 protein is CASSFQTQTDTQYF. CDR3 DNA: TGCGCCAGCAGCTTCCAGACTCAGACAGATACGCAGTATTTT. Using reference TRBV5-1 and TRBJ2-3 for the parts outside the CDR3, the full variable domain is KAGVTQTPRYLIKTRGQQVTLSCSPISGHRSVSWYQQTPGQGLQFLFEYFSETQRNKGNFPGRFSGRQFSNSRSEMNVSTLELGDSALYLCASSFQTQTDTQYFGPGTRLTVL.

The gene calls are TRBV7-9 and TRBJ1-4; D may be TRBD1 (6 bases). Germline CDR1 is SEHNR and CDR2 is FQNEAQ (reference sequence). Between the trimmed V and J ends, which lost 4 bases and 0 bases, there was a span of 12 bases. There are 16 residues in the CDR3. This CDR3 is CASSSNNRATNEKLFF. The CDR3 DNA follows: TGTGCCAGCAGCTCGAACAACAGGGCAACTAATGAAAAACTGTTTTTT.